This record concerns one T cell receptor (beta chain) sequence. This specimen belongs to a study of blood T cells in healthy people across ages. Together with a sample-barcoded 5' primer, a J-beta primer mix was included in a second PCR lasting about 6 to 11 cycles. From the 5' RACE reads, TCRdb called clonotypes with MiXCR, one entry per CDR3 protein. The data hold fewer than 900,000 distinct CDR3 sequences, with roughly 49% observed a single time. Each sample provided at least 5 micrograms of extracted total RNA. V was trimmed by 8 bases and J by 6 bases, leaving 15 bases between them. The CDR3 is 13 residues long. Germline CDR1 is ENHRY and CDR2 is SYGVKD.

The gene calls are TRBV10-3 and TRBJ2-3, with D unclear. Sequenced material: blood. The receptor comes from a woman between 55 and 75 years old in good health. The CDR3 sequence is CAILSPLGDTQYF. The CDR3 nucleotides are TGTGCCATCCTAAGTCCCTTGGGGGATACGCAGTATTTT.